This T cell receptor (beta chain) was sequenced in a study of cytomegalovirus exposure and HLA in healthy donors. Study-level results: HLA-A and HLA-B allele assignments for most subjects were reportedly predicted accurately using TCR beta sequences. About 87% or about 30% of the time was how often most TCR beta V segments were productive, according to an earlier analysis.

Regarding this clone: Its antigen is undetermined.

Germline CDR1 and CDR2: MNHNS and SASEGT. CDR3 length: 14 amino acids. V shed 4 bases and J shed 1 base, with 10 bases lying between them. Both 60 Vbeta primers and 13 Jbeta primers went into the PCR. The method was immunoSEQ multiplex PCR; TCRdb's version includes in-frame clones alone and lacks a portion of them. The sample lists about 130,000 clones, more than 80% occurring once. This sequence joins TRBV6-1 and TRBJ1-1; the D gene is possibly TRBD1 (5 bases). The sample consisted of PBMCs. This clonotype was obtained from a young woman in good health and CMV-seropositive. This chain's CDR3 is CASSVEGRNTEAFF. The CDR3 coding sequence is TGTGCCAGCAGTGTGGAGGGGAGGAACACTGAAGCTTTCTTT.